The 3 T cell receptor beta chains listed next were all sequenced from one sample in a study of T cell responses to AZD1222 COVID-19 vaccine (dated by TCRdb to the early 2020s). The time point label of this sample denotes: baseline before first vaccination. The method was the immunoSEQ multiplex PCR assay. The immuneACCESS repertoire file appears here via TCRdb, limited to in-frame rearrangements. These files lack a portion of the clones; in checked studies, under half of the deficit traces to unresolved V genes, and the cause of the others is not known. In this sample the table shows roughly 120,000 clones, around 94% of which occur a single time. The ten biggest clones cover around 7% of the sample. This specimen consisted of peripheral blood, obtained on day 0 of AZD1222 vaccination. The receptors here all came from an adult in good health.

This chain uses TRBV5-1 with TRBJ2-2; D not certain. V shed 0 bases and J shed 1 base, with 16 bases lying between them. Germline V gene lookup returns CDR1 SGHRS and CDR2 YFSETQ. The CDR3 length is 18 residues. CDR3 sequence (DNA): TGCGCCAGCAGCTTGGCTGGCAGCGCCTTGGAGAACACCGGGGAGCTGTTTTTT. Its protein is CASSLAGSALENTGELFF.

This chain joins TRBV18 and TRBJ2-5; 8 positions agree with TRBD2. The germline V gene has CDR1 KGHSH and CDR2 LQKENI. Unmatched junction bases numbered 4, after V lost 9 bases and J lost 1 base. The CDR3 extends over 13 amino acids. CDR3 in DNA: TGTGCCAGTACCGGGAGGGCCCAAGAGACCCAGTACTTC. Translating it yields CASTGRAQETQYF.

The rearrangement uses TRBV28 and TRBJ1-5; unclear D gene. From germline, CDR1 is MDHEN and CDR2 SYDVKM. The CDR3 loop spans 12 amino acids. Trimming took 1 base from V and 7 from J, leaving 5 bases between them. CDR3 loop: CASSLLGQPQHF. The DNA for the CDR3 is TGTGCCAGCAGTTTATTGGGCCAGCCCCAGCATTTT.